The sequence of this T cell receptor beta chain was determined in a study of blood T cell repertoires in COVID-19. Study-wide context: Material from acute and convalescent COVID-19 was sourced from the United States, Italy and Spain. T cells, B-cell-depleted T cells, or PBMCs provided the cDNA or gDNA that served as material.

CDR3 length: 15 amino acids. Germline V gives CDR1 SGHTA, CDR2 FQGNSA. The trim removed 3 bases at V and 7 bases at J, leaving 2 bases unmatched. Original handling: Estimation of nucleated cell counts relied on the amplification of reference gene primers. Some clones are missing from TCRdb's copy, which holds only in-frame ones; the method was immunoSEQ multiplex PCR. That table is the source of V, J and clone size, and D and trimming were worked out from the DNA. The repertoire holds roughly 250,000 clones, with 70% to 90% as singletons. The genes are TRBV7-2 and TRBJ2-1; 14 bases are shared with TRBD2. The sample consisted of peripheral blood. The clonotype originates from a middle-aged woman who had recovered from COVID-19. The CDR3 protein is CASSFRTSGGNEQFF. The CDR3 DNA is TGTGCCAGCAGCTTTCGGACTAGCGGGGGGAATGAGCAGTTCTTC.